These 4 T cell receptor beta chains originate from one sample sequenced in a study of T cell responses to AZD1222 COVID-19 vaccine. Sequencing used immunoSEQ multiplex PCR; TCRdb keeps in-frame clones, though not all of them. Of under 200,000 clones in the sample, 80% to 95% were seen once. The source material was peripheral blood, sampled on day 0 of AZD1222 vaccination. These receptors were collected from an adult in good health.

This chain connects TRBV7-8 to TRBJ2-7; the match to TRBD1 covers 11 bases. There are 18 residues in the CDR3. V was pared by 1 base and J by 0 bases, with 8 bases of the junction left unmatched. Germline assignment: CDR1 SGHVS and CDR2 FQNEAQ. For the CDR3, the DNA is TGTGCCAGCAGCTTAGATCTTACCGGGACAGGGGGCTCCTACGAGCAGTACTTC. This encodes CASSLDLTGTGGSYEQYF.

This chain uses TRBV30 with TRBJ1-4; D may be TRBD1 (5 bases). V was pared by 2 bases and J by 5 bases, with 9 bases between. Germline V gives CDR1 GTSNPN, CDR2 SVGIG (reference sequence). The CDR3 totals 13 residues. The CDR3 spells CAWSQGLNEKLFF. DNA of the CDR3: TGTGCCTGGAGTCAGGGACTGAATGAAAAACTGTTTTTT.

This clone appeared a single time. The J gene is TRBJ1-4, the V gene TRBV5-1; 10 bases agree with TRBD1. The CDR3 extends over 15 amino acids. V trimming: 4 bases; J trimming: 7 bases; junction bases outside the gene matches: 7. Per the germline V gene, CDR1 is SGHRS and CDR2 is YFSETQ. CDR3 sequence (DNA): TGCGCCAGCAGCCGATCGGGACAGGGGACTGAAAAACTGTTTTTT. This codes for CASSRSGQGTEKLFF.

About this clone itself: At the DNA level, this CDR3 is encoded by other sequences in the same sample as well. V and J are TRBV5-1 and TRBJ2-7; 10 bases are shared with TRBD1. The CDR3 is 15 amino acids. Germline CDR1 is SGHRS and CDR2 is YFSETQ. The ends lost 1 base at V and 1 base at J; junction bases unmatched: 2. The CDR3 nucleotides are TGCGCCAGCAGCTTGAGGACAGGGGGATCCTACGAGCAGTACTTC. Its protein is CASSLRTGGSYEQYF. The variable domain in full, completed from reference TRBV5-1 and TRBJ2-7, reads KAGVTQTPRYLIKTRGQQVTLSCSPISGHRSVSWYQQTPGQGLQFLFEYFSETQRNKGNFPGRFSGRQFSNSRSEMNVSTLELGDSALYLCASSLRTGGSYEQYFGPGTRLTVT.